This T cell receptor (beta chain) was identified in a study of blood T cell repertoires in COVID-19 (dated by TCRdb to 2020 to 2022). The study in broad terms: Samples covering the acute and convalescent phases of COVID-19 were provided by collaborators in the United States, Italy and Spain. The prospective study material was composed of cDNA or gDNA derived from T cells, B-cell-depleted T cells, or PBMCs. The samples were drawn from the first 160 participants of the ongoing ImmuneRACE study and from 1,254 subjects provided by 6 global collaborators. A freely available public database, intended as a resource for researchers studying the immune response to SARS-CoV-2, is where the repertoires were released. Subjects who had been exposed to COVID-19, were actively infected with it, or had recovered from it provided the deeply sampled blood TCRbeta repertoires that made up the dataset. Where HLA class I and class II types were available, the types were taken from metadata supplied by the sample provider, not from assay-based typing. A de-identified subject ID, COVID-19 status, age in years and sex were almost always included in the sample metadata.

Whole blood was collected in K2EDTA tubes by collaborating institutions according to the institutions' own protocols. Collaborator samples were shipped for TCRbeta analysis as frozen whole blood, isolated PBMCs, or DNA extracted from either sample type. The paper as a whole reports these results and caveats: How much clinical and demographic metadata was included differed by source and by participant, and the metadata was provided uncurated.

V gives up 2 bases and J gives up 5 bases, and the segment between their germline ends measures 9 bases. There are 14 amino acids in the CDR3, from cysteine to phenylalanine inclusive. The only DNA kept is the CDR3, 42 bases in frame from the first base. The CDR1 and CDR2 encoded by the germline V gene (reference sequence) are LGHDT and YNNKEL. The immunoSEQ Assay, a bias-controlled multiplex PCR, was used to amplify TCRbeta CDR3 regions from genomic DNA. Per the original workflow: Within the assay, amplification of reference gene primers was used to estimate how many nucleated cells each sample contained. To quantify the absolute abundance of each unique TCRbeta CDR3 rearrangement, sequence reads were collapsed and filtered. For each sample, productive Simpson clonality was calculated as the square root of Simpson's diversity index across productive rearrangements. Held by TCRdb, this immuneACCESS table contains in-frame sequences only and omits some clones. Under half of the omission traces to an unresolved V gene where checked; the cause of the rest is unknown. V and J calls and clone size are as listed in that table; D and trimming were resolved from the DNA. The sample table holds around 68,000 clones, of which roughly 88% were seen once. Clones ranked in the top ten supply roughly 2.3% of the sample.

On this clone: The antigen it binds to is not known. The sample holds no much larger clone one base away, and base qualities are not on file.

This sequence originates from a human donor in a cohort sampled during active COVID-19. Sequencing input: peripheral blood. This receptor chain uses TRBV3-1 (or the pseudogene TRBV3-2) and TRBJ1-4, with a weak D call of TRBD1 (5 bases match). The DNA sequence is as follows: TGTGCCAGCAGCCAAACCGGGGGGAATGAAAAACTGTTTTTT. The translation is CASSQTGGNEKLFF.